The 16 T cell receptor beta chains reported below all come from one sample, sequenced in a study of blood T cell repertoires in COVID-19. Some clones are missing from TCRdb's copy, which holds only in-frame ones; the method was immunoSEQ multiplex PCR. This table has some 250,000 clones, more than 75% appearing once. The source material was peripheral blood. The receptor source for this set is a woman in her twenties or thirties who had recovered from COVID-19.

The rearrangement joins TRBV7-6 to TRBJ2-7; D perhaps matches TRBD1 (6 bases). The ends were cut back, 1 base at V and 0 bases at J, with 10 bases in the middle. Germline V gene sequence: CDR1 SGHVS, CDR2 FNYEAQ. The CDR3 sequence is 15 residues long. The CDR3 DNA follows: TGTGCCAGCAGCTTAGAGGGGGTTAGCTCCTACGAGCAGTACTTC. Encoded protein: CASSLEGVSSYEQYF.

The V gene is TRBV7-3, the J gene TRBJ2-2; TRBD2 aligns across 7 bases. V lost 10 bases to trimming and J lost 2 bases; unmatched junction nucleotides: 7. CDR1 is SGHTA and CDR2 is FQGTGA in the germline V gene. The CDR3 extends over 14 amino acids. CDR3 DNA sequence: TGTGCCACCCGGACTAGTCGAAACACCGGGGAGCTGTTTTTT. Its translation is CATRTSRNTGELFF.

DNA for the CDR3: TGTGCCAGCAGCCAAAGGGGGGGGGCTCAGCCCCAGCATTTT. Its translation: CASSQRGGAQPQHF. This chain links TRBV4-2 with TRBJ1-5, with D perhaps matching TRBD1 (6 bases). The CDR3 has 14 amino acids. CDR1 and CDR2 from the germline V gene are LGHNA and YNFKEQ. Trimming removed 2 bases from V and 6 bases from J, with 11 bases in between.

This chain joins TRBV12-1 and TRBJ2-3; TRBD2, as called in the table, went unchecked against the DNA. TRBV12-1 is described as a pseudogene. This CDR3 region has 16 residues. This CDR3 is CASSTANGGGTDTQYF. CDR3 in DNA: TGTGCCAGCAGCACCGCAAATGGGGGGGGCACAGATACGCAGTATTTT.

The rearrangement joins TRBV9 to TRBJ1-1, with a weak D call TRBD1 (5 bases). Trimming took 7 bases from V and 0 from J, leaving 19 bases between them. Germline V gene lookup returns CDR1 SGDLS and CDR2 YYNGEE. CDR3 length: 16 residues. CDR3: CASSRSGGGMNTEAFF. DNA of the CDR3: TGTGCCAGCTCACGAAGTGGGGGGGGGATGAACACTGAAGCTTTCTTT.

This clone was detected only once. The V call is TRBV5-1, the J call TRBJ2-6; perhaps TRBD2 as D (5 bases). The CDR3 consists of 17 residues. Trimming stripped 4 bases from V and 0 bases from J, with 14 bases between. CDR1 and CDR2 from the germline V gene are SGHRS and YFSETQ. CDR3 bases: TGCGCCAGCAGCACCGGACCGGGAAGCTCTGGGGCCAACGTCCTGACTTTC. This gives the protein CASSTGPGSSGANVLTF. Supplemented by reference TRBV5-1 and TRBJ2-6, the full variable domain reads KAGVTQTPRYLIKTRGQQVTLSCSPISGHRSVSWYQQTPGQGLQFLFEYFSETQRNKGNFPGRFSGRQFSNSRSEMNVSTLELGDSALYLCASSTGPGSSGANVLTFGAGSRLTVL.

The CDR3 loop reads CASLGHLDGTEAFF. As DNA, the CDR3 is TGTGCCAGCCTGGGACACCTTGATGGCACTGAAGCTTTCTTT. The chain couples TRBV2 to TRBJ1-1; maybe TRBD1 (6 bases). There are 14 residues in the CDR3. Germline V lookup: CDR1 SNHLY, CDR2 FYNNEI. Trimming took off 8 bases at V and 4 bases at J, with 17 bases between the two ends.

The chain has TRBV2 and TRBJ2-5; 9 bases match TRBD1. Per the germline V gene, CDR1 is SNHLY and CDR2 is FYNNEI. Trimming cost V 6 bases and J 4 bases; bases outside gene matches: 6. CDR3 length: 14 residues. This CDR3 is CASRRTGAGETQYF. The CDR3 DNA reads TGTGCCAGCAGGAGGACAGGGGCAGGAGAGACCCAGTACTTC.

This chain links TRBV1 with TRBJ1-5. TRBV1 is a pseudogene segment. This CDR3 has 16 amino acids. CDR3 coding DNA: TGCACCAGCAGCCAAGAAGCGGCAGTTAGCAATCAGCCCCAGCATTTT. This encodes CTSSQEAAVSNQPQHF.

The chain's CDR3 is CASSQGNTGGAGKLFF. CDR3 nucleotides: TGTGCCAGCAGCCAAGGAAACACAGGGGGCGCGGGAAAACTGTTTTTT. The J gene is TRBJ1-4, the V gene TRBV3-1 (or the pseudogene TRBV3-2); 9 nucleotides align to TRBD1. The CDR3 consists of 16 residues. After removal of 1 base from V and 10 bases from J, the junction contained 10 bases not matched to a gene. The germline V gene encodes CDR1 LGHDT and CDR2 YNNKEL (reference sequence).

The V and J genes are TRBV7-3 and TRBJ1-2; weak D call: TRBD1 (6 bases). CDR3 length: 14 residues. Trimming removed 5 bases from V and 7 bases from J, with 17 bases in between. Germline CDR1 and CDR2: SGHTA and FQGTGA. The DNA for the CDR3 is TGTGCCAGCAGCCCCATAGGGGGGGCTCTTGGCTACACCTTC. Protein sequence: CASSPIGGALGYTF.

This sequence joins TRBV2 and TRBJ2-1, with 8 bases aligning to TRBD2. Germline-derived CDR1 and CDR2 are SNHLY and FYNNEI. V shed 3 bases and J 7 bases; nucleotides not matched to a gene: 11. This CDR3 has 16 amino acids. CDR3 in DNA: TGTGCCAGCAGTGAGACGGCCGGGGGGGGATATAATGAGCAGTTCTTC. Its translation is CASSETAGGGYNEQFF.

The chain has TRBV4-1 and TRBJ2-5; 8 bases match TRBD2. CDR1 is MGHRA and CDR2 is YSYEKL in the germline V gene. CDR3 length: 17 residues. Trimming at V came to 1 base and at J to 3 bases, leaving 10 bases not matched to a gene. This CDR3 is CASSQALGSGGKETQYF. The CDR3 coding sequence is TGCGCCAGCAGCCAAGCTCTTGGGAGCGGGGGAAAAGAGACCCAGTACTTC.

The J gene is TRBJ1-4, the V gene TRBV19; D ambiguous. Between the trimmed V and J ends, which lost 5 bases and 4 bases, there was a span of 14 bases. CDR3 length: 15 amino acids. Looked up from germline, CDR1 is LNHDA and CDR2 is SQIVND (reference sequence). DNA of the CDR3: TGTGCCAGTAGTCCCCCCTTTGAGGTTAATGAAAAACTGTTTTTT. Its protein product is CASSPPFEVNEKLFF.

The rearrangement joins TRBV15 to TRBJ1-2, with TRBD1 matching over 7 bases. Trimming took 0 bases from V and 4 from J; bases not matched to a gene: 11. CDR3 size: 17 residues. Germline V CDR1 and CDR2: LNHNV, YYDKDF (reference sequence). The CDR3 protein is CATSRDRRDSYLYGYTF. The CDR3 DNA follows: TGTGCCACCAGCAGAGATAGGAGGGACAGCTATCTCTATGGCTACACCTTC.

The genes are TRBV6-5 and TRBJ2-1; possible D gene TRBD1, 6 bases. The CDR3 is 15 amino acids. Germline V gives CDR1 MNHEY, CDR2 SVGAGI. V shed 6 bases and J shed 8 bases, with 20 bases lying between them. The CDR3 sequence: CASSNTGTSWDEQFF. CDR3 nucleotides: TGTGCCAGCAGCAACACAGGGACGAGCTGGGATGAGCAGTTCTTC.